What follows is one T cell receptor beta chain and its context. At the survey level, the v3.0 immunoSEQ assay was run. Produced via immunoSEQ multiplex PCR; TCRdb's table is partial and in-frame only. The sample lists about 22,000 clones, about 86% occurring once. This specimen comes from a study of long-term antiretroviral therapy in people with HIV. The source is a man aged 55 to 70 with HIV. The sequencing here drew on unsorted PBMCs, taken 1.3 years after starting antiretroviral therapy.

CDR3 in DNA: TGCGCCAGCCTCTTTAGCGGGGGCCACCAAGAGACCCAGTACTTC. It yields the protein CASLFSGGHQETQYF. The chain couples TRBV5-1 to TRBJ2-5, with TRBD2 matching over 9 bases. The CDR3 is 15 residues long. The ends lost 7 bases at V and 0 bases at J; junction bases unmatched: 7. Germline V gene lookup returns CDR1 SGHRS and CDR2 YFSETQ.